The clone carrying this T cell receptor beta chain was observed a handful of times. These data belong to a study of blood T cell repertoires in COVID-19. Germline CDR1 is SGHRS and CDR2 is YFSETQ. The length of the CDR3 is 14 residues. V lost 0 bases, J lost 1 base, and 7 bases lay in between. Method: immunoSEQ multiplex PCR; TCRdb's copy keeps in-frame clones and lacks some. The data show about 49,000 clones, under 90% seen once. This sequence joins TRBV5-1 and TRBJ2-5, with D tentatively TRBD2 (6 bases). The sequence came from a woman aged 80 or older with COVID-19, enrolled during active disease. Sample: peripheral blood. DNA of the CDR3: TGCGCCAGCAGCTTGGATAGCGGCCAAGAGACCCAGTACTTC. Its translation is CASSLDSGQETQYF.